This passage covers 10 T cell receptor beta chains from one sample sequenced in a study of T cells in Graves' hyperthyroidism and ophthalmopathy. Using RNA transcripts as the source, TCR beta CDR3 regions were amplified. RT-PCR in the first round (using the HTBI primer set) targeted the TCR CDR3. TCRdb processed the multiplex PCR reads anew with MiXCR; each CDR3 protein has one entry. The table lists roughly 280,000 distinct CDR3 sequences, over 20% of them singletons. Source material: blood. The origin of the receptors is a man aged 25-45 years with Graves' ophthalmopathy.

This clonotype was picked up many times. The V and J genes are TRBV24-1 and TRBJ2-3; D perhaps matches TRBD1 (6 bases). The CDR3 covers 18 residues. V was shortened by 1 base and J by 2 bases, with 18 bases between the two germline ends. Germline lookup yields CDR1 KGHDR and CDR2 SFDVKD. The CDR3 protein is CATSDFRAGDFSTDTQYF. As DNA, the CDR3 is TGTGCCACCAGTGATTTCAGGGCAGGGGATTTCTCCACAGATACGCAGTATTTT.

This clonotype was seen only a few times. This chain connects TRBV6-2 or TRBV6-3 to TRBJ2-7; TRBD1 is a possible D gene (5 bases). The CDR3 contains 15 residues. Germline V gene lookup returns CDR1 MNHEY and CDR2 SVGEGT. Trimming left V 7 bases short and J 3 bases short, with 19 bases between. CDR3: CASTGSRQGDYEQYF. The CDR3 DNA sequence: TGTGCCAGCACCGGGTCCCGCCAGGGTGACTACGAGCAGTACTTC.

This clonotype has a count of ten or more. The chain links TRBV25-1 to TRBJ2-1, with 8 bases fitting TRBD2. The CDR3 is made up of 15 amino acids. The V gene's germline CDR1 is MGHDK and CDR2 SYGVNS. Trimming cost V 7 bases and J 6 bases; bases outside gene matches: 11. The CDR3 sequence: CASTNREGLPNEQFF. The DNA for the CDR3 is TGTGCCAGCACCAACCGGGAGGGCCTTCCCAATGAGCAGTTCTTC.

This clonotype was counted at least ten times. The V call is TRBV20-1, the J call TRBJ2-3, with 12 bases that match TRBD2. Germline assignment: CDR1 DFQATT and CDR2 SNEGSKA (reference sequence). The CDR3 extends over 15 amino acids. Trimming took 4 bases from V and 5 from J; bases not matched to a gene: 7. The CDR3 nucleotides read TGCAGTGCTACGAGACTAGCGGGAGTTGTAGATACGCAGTATTTT. Protein: CSATRLAGVVDTQYF.

This chain uses TRBV7-3 with TRBJ2-1; 9 bases match TRBD2. After removal of 2 bases from V and 4 bases from J, the junction contained 3 bases not matched to a gene. The CDR3 contains 15 residues. In germline, CDR1 is SGHTA, CDR2 FQGTGA. The CDR3 sequence: CASSLQSGGYNEQFF. The CDR3 region has the DNA TGTGCCAGCAGCTTACAAAGCGGGGGGTACAATGAGCAGTTCTTC.

This sequence joins TRBV29-1 and TRBJ1-4; D not resolved. V lost 7 bases and J lost 8, with 17 bases in between. This CDR3 has 13 amino acids. Germline lookup yields CDR1 SQVTM and CDR2 ANQGSEA. The CDR3 DNA reads as TGCAGCGCTGCGGCCGCGGCCGGCGAAAAACTGTTTTTT. Translation gives CSAAAAAGEKLFF.

The table lists this clonotype with many counts. This sequence joins TRBV6-1 and TRBJ2-1, with a tentative D call TRBD1 (6 bases). Looked up from germline, CDR1 is MNHNS and CDR2 is SASEGT. The CDR3 totals 16 residues. Between the trimmed V and J ends, which lost 4 bases and 2 bases, there was a span of 15 bases. CDR3 DNA sequence: TGTGCCAGCAGTGTACAGGGAGTTCGGCCCTACAATGAGCAGTTCTTC. This sequence encodes CASSVQGVRPYNEQFF.

The chain employs TRBV5-1 and TRBJ2-1, with TRBD1 matching over 10 bases. Unmatched junction bases numbered 9, after V lost 1 base and J lost 8 bases. There are 16 residues in the CDR3. CDR1 and CDR2 (germline): SGHRS, YFSETQ. The CDR3 protein is CASSLSSPGQGHEQFF. CDR3 DNA: TGCGCCAGCAGCTTGTCAAGTCCGGGACAGGGGCATGAGCAGTTCTTC.

V and J are TRBV5-1 and TRBJ2-5, with 7 nucleotides matching TRBD2. Germline CDR1 SGHRS, CDR2 YFSETQ. The CDR3 sequence is 18 residues long. V lost 0 bases to trimming and J lost 4 bases; unmatched junction nucleotides: 15. The CDR3 bases are TGCGCCAGCAGCTTGGATCGGGCGGGAGTGCCGAGGGTAGAGACCCAGTACTTC. Translating it yields CASSLDRAGVPRVETQYF. The entire variable domain, with the rest obtained from reference TRBV5-1 and TRBJ2-5, is as follows: KAGVTQTPRYLIKTRGQQVTLSCSPISGHRSVSWYQQTPGQGLQFLFEYFSETQRNKGNFPGRFSGRQFSNSRSEMNVSTLELGDSALYLCASSLDRAGVPRVETQYFGPGTRLLVL.

A few counts support this clonotype. The genes are TRBV7-2 and TRBJ2-5; TRBD2 matches at 9 bases. Germline CDR1 SGHTA, CDR2 FQGNSA. Trimming cost V 5 bases and J 4 bases; bases outside gene matches: 14. The CDR3 extends over 17 amino acids. The CDR3 loop reads CASSLRAGGGGGETQYF. In DNA, the CDR3 is TGTGCCAGCAGCCTAAGGGCGGGAGGGGGAGGGGGAGAGACCCAGTACTTC. The complete variable domain, with remaining parts taken from reference TRBV7-2 and TRBJ2-5, reads GAGVSQSPSNKVTEKGKDVELRCDPISGHTALYWYRQSLGQGLEFLIYFQGNSAPDKSGLPSDRFSAERTGGSVSTLTIQRTQQEDSAVYLCASSLRAGGGGGETQYFGPGTRLLVL.